Sequencing of this T cell receptor beta chain was carried out in a study of T-cell memory formation after mild COVID-19. In this sample, this clonotype turned up a few times. Its antigen is not known. Trimming at V came to 0 bases and at J to 9 bases, leaving 1 base not matched to a gene. The CDR3 is made up of 14 amino acids. Germline V lookup: CDR1 SGDLS, CDR2 YYNGEE. TCRdb called the 5' RACE reads again in MiXCR, with one record for every CDR3 protein. The top ten clones hold 20% to 25% of a sample with 200,000 to 250,000 distinct CDR3 sequences, over 8.5% of them seen once. Study findings and constraints: Some responding clones appeared in pre-infection memory, suggesting cross-reactive memory joined.

The chain carries TRBV9 and TRBJ1-6; 9 bases fit TRBD1. The sequenced material came from PBMCs or a T cell subset sorted from them (not recorded which). The receptor comes from a man aged 18 to 29 who had mild COVID-19 (a few samples of this study predate the infection). Cell type and time point are not known. The CDR3 spells CASSVEQGASPLHF. DNA for the CDR3: TGTGCCAGCAGCGTAGAACAGGGGGCTTCACCCCTCCACTTT.